The source of this T cell receptor (beta chain) is a study of blood T cell repertoires in COVID-19. About the study: PBMCs, B-cell-depleted T cells, or T cells were the source of the cDNA or gDNA that made up the material.

Libraries were prepared by immunoSEQ multiplex PCR; TCRdb keeps only in-frame clonotypes and omits some of them. The sample includes some 270,000 clones, 90% of them seen just once. Seattle's cohort entered during active infection and was followed longitudinally. V dropped 0 bases and J dropped 6 bases, with 9 bases sitting between them. The V gene's germline CDR1 is MNHEY and CDR2 SVGAGI. The CDR3 loop spans 14 amino acids. The sequence derives from a woman aged 60-75 years with COVID-19, enrolled during active disease. Sequenced input: peripheral blood. The chain employs TRBV6-5 and TRBJ1-5; D is possibly TRBD1 (5 bases). CDR3 coding DNA: TGTGCCAGCAGTTACTCGGGGGGGGGTCAGCCCCAGCATTTT. Translating it yields CASSYSGGGQPQHF.